This TCR beta chain was captured by sequencing in a study of a mutant IDH1 vaccine in newly diagnosed glioma (dated by TCRdb to 2020 to 2023). Background on the whole study: Across visits V03 through V10, patients got a total of eight vaccinations, given in weeks 1, 3, 5, 7, 11, 15, 19 and 23. Vaccination began 4-6 weeks after radiotherapy alone, or alongside temozolomide cycles in the chemotherapy-containing groups. The roughly 35 treated patients were approximately 62% male and 37.5% female, with a mean age of about 38 years. Longitudinal TCRB deep sequencing was done for some 26 treated patients, wherever samples were available for exploratory analyses. Prior to enrollment, standard therapy consisting of radiotherapy alone, temozolomide alone, or radiochemotherapy with temozolomide had been administered to patients, with the combination being received by most patients. Six visits were used for peripheral blood collection: V03 (baseline), V05, V07, V10, V12 and V13.

The sample's time point, from its label and the paper: week 11, during vaccination. A 20-mer mutant IDH1 peptide at 300 micrograms in Montanide made up each vaccine dose, which was injected subcutaneously together with topical imiquimod. Donors had newly diagnosed WHO grade 3 or 4 IDH1-mutant astrocytomas with loss of nuclear ATRX. The samples were drawn from NOA16, a multicentre, single-arm, open-label phase I trial in Germany that tested a mutant IDH1 peptide vaccine in humans for the first time. Genomic DNA for TCRB sequencing was extracted from EDTA blood using the DNeasy Blood and Tissue Kit. With respect to this clone: The target of this receptor is not known. Base qualities are missing; no much larger clone stands one base away.

The CDR3 numbers 13 residues from cysteine through phenylalanine. The DNA shown is the 39-base CDR3, in frame from base 1. The germline V gene (reference sequence) specifies LNHDA as CDR1 and SQIVND as CDR2. Germline trimming amounts to 4 bases on V and 3 bases on J, with 2 as the count of junction bases outside the gene matches. The investigation overall reported the following: Changes in the top peripheral T cell clonotypes picked up by TCRB sequencing did not appear to be linked to pseudoprogression. Availability determined which PBMC samples were chosen for TCRB deep sequencing. The authors noted that analyses of patient blood samples could not be reproduced because of sample limitations. Immune responses induced by the vaccine were seen in over 90% of patients across multiple MHC alleles.

Libraries were constructed by the immunoSEQ multiplex PCR assay. The hsTCRB Kit was used according to the manufacturer's protocol to amplify rearranged TCR beta chain sequences. An Illumina MiSeq was used to sequence the TCRB libraries. Concerning the study's data processing: The kit vendor's proprietary platform handled demultiplexing, trimming and gene mapping. The source is immuneACCESS, and TCRdb retained only in-frame sequences with V and J called. Part of the clones is not carried over; for the studies checked, unresolved V genes explain less than half of this, and the remainder is unexplained. V and J calls and clone size are as listed in that table; D and trimming were resolved from the DNA. In this sample the table shows about 66,000 clones, less than 85% of which occur a single time. Around 8.3% of the sample is held by the ten biggest clonotypes.

Recombination joined TRBV19 with TRBJ1-1, and TRBD1 matches 7 of the central bases. This receptor was taken from a woman between 50 and 59 years old with glioma. Sequences were derived from PBMCs, sampled from a glioma patient whose treatment included an IDH1 peptide vaccine. The sequenced DNA is TGTGCCAGTAGTACCGACAGGGACACTGAAGCTTTCTTT. The encoded protein is CASSTDRDTEAFF.